The next 23 T cell receptor beta chains were all read from a single sample in a study of identical twins. From the 5' RACE reads, TCRdb called clonotypes with MiXCR, one entry per CDR3 protein. The sample includes some 96,000 distinct CDR3 sequences, 5.9% seen only once; the top ten take more than 10%. Sequenced material: memory T cells sorted from blood. These TCRs come from a woman between 50 and 59 years old in good health.

This clonotype has at least ten counts. The V call is TRBV7-9, the J call TRBJ2-5, with D possibly TRBD2 on 6 matching bases. V lost 5 bases and J 5 bases, leaving 12 bases between the germline ends. This CDR3 contains 13 residues. The germline gives CDR1 SEHNR, CDR2 FQNEAQ (reference sequence). CDR3 sequence (DNA): TGTGCCAGCAGCCTCGGGAGAGTGGAGACCCAGTACTTC. As protein: CASSLGRVETQYF. Complete variable domain (other parts from reference TRBV7-9 and TRBJ2-5): DTGVSQNPRHKITKRGQNVTFRCDPISEHNRLYWYRQTLGQGPEFLTYFQNEAQLEKSRLLSDRFSAERPKGSFSTLEIQRTEQGDSAMYLCASSLGRVETQYFGPGTRLLVL.

This clonotype showed up many times. The rearrangement links TRBV20-1 to TRBJ2-1; 7 bases map to TRBD2. The CDR3 has 16 amino acids. J lost 10 bases, V lost 0 bases, and 15 bases had no gene match. In germline, CDR1 is DFQATT, CDR2 SNEGSKA (reference sequence). CDR3 in DNA: TGCAGTGCTAGAGATCAAACGGGAGGAGATGTGGGGGAGCAGTTCTTC. The encoded protein is CSARDQTGGDVGEQFF.

This clonotype has a count of ten or more. The chain carries TRBV5-6 and TRBJ2-4; D tentatively fits TRBD1 or TRBD2 (5 bases each). The CDR3 sequence is 16 residues long. V lost 4 bases and J 2 bases, leaving 16 bases between the germline ends. Germline CDR1 SGHDT, CDR2 YYEEEE. CDR3 loop: CASSPGRSSSKNIQYF. For the CDR3, the DNA is TGTGCCAGCAGCCCGGGACGGTCTAGCTCCAAAAACATTCAGTACTTC.

This clonotype was observed at least ten times. The chain carries TRBV4-1 and TRBJ1-2; 7 nucleotides match TRBD1. The CDR3 is 16 residues long. Per the germline V gene, CDR1 is MGHRA and CDR2 is YSYEKL. Losses at the gene ends were 0 bases for V and 2 bases for J; bases not matched to a gene: 6. The CDR3: CASSQDVSRGNYGYTF. Written as DNA, the CDR3 is TGCGCCAGCAGCCAAGATGTTTCCAGGGGGAACTATGGCTACACCTTC.

This clonotype was counted at least ten times. CDR3 sequence (DNA): TGTGCCAGCAGCCAGGGGTTACAGAGAAGCTTGAGTGGTGGCTACACCTTC. Amino acid sequence: CASSQGLQRSLSGGYTF. The chain has TRBV7-2 and TRBJ1-2; D is possibly TRBD1 (6 bases). Per germline, CDR1 SGHTA and CDR2 FQGNSA. The ends were cut back, 5 bases at V and 7 bases at J, with 26 bases in the middle. This CDR3 contains 17 residues.

This clonotype was seen at least ten times. This rearrangement joins TRBV13 to TRBJ2-5, with D tentatively TRBD1 (6 bases). The ends were cut back, 2 bases at V and 3 bases at J, with 7 bases in the middle. The CDR3 spans 13 residues. CDR1 and CDR2 from the germline V gene are PRHDT and FYEKMQ (reference sequence). In nucleotides, the CDR3 is TGTGCCAGCAGCTTACGACAGGAAGAGACCCAGTACTTC. Translating it yields CASSLRQEETQYF.

In this sample, this clonotype turned up a few times. V is TRBV20-1 and J is TRBJ2-4; 9 nucleotides agree with TRBD1. Germline V gene sequence: CDR1 DFQATT, CDR2 SNEGSKA (reference sequence). This CDR3 region has 14 residues. Here the CDR3 reads CGGTGNLAKNIQYF. CDR3 in DNA: TGCGGAGGGACAGGGAATTTAGCCAAAAACATTCAGTACTTC.

This clonotype was recorded many times. The rearrangement uses TRBV5-6 and TRBJ2-5; unclear D gene. The germline CDR1 and CDR2 sequences are SGHDT and YYEEEE. V lost 5 bases and J 2 bases, leaving 13 bases between the germline ends. The CDR3 is 14 amino acids. The CDR3 reads CASSYPGRQETQYF. The CDR3 DNA sequence: TGTGCCAGCAGTTACCCCGGGCGGCAAGAGACCCAGTACTTC.

This clonotype was detected ten times or more. This rearrangement joins TRBV29-1 to TRBJ1-1; 7 nucleotides align to TRBD1. The CDR3 is 14 residues long. The germline V gene encodes CDR1 SQVTM and CDR2 ANQGSEA. Trimming cost V 6 bases and J 4 bases; bases outside gene matches: 11. The DNA for the CDR3 is TGCAGCGTCAAGACAGGGAGGCGTGCCACTGAAGCTTTCTTT. Translation gives CSVKTGRRATEAFF.

This clonotype was seen at least ten times. The chain is built from TRBV30 and TRBJ1-5; no clear D gene. V lost 3 bases and J lost 1, with 7 bases in between. The CDR3 runs to 13 residues. In germline, CDR1 is GTSNPN, CDR2 SVGIG (reference sequence). The CDR3 DNA follows: TGTGCCTGGAGGCTGGGGAGCAATCAGCCCCAGCATTTT. Its protein product is CAWRLGSNQPQHF.

By share, this clonotype ranks as medium-sized (0.01 to 0.1%). The chain combines TRBV3-1 with TRBJ1-1; no firm D call. Germline lookup yields CDR1 LGHDT and CDR2 YNNKEL (reference sequence). This CDR3 comprises 11 residues. Deletions cut 8 bases from V and 4 bases from J, with 8 bases between. The CDR3 sequence is CASVGSTEAFF. In nucleotides, the CDR3 is TGTGCCAGCGTAGGGAGCACTGAAGCTTTCTTT.

This clonotype was observed many times. This chain links TRBV4-1 with TRBJ2-6; D gene ambiguous. CDR1 is MGHRA and CDR2 is YSYEKL in the germline V gene. This CDR3 is built from 14 residues. V was clipped by 4 bases and J by 2 bases, with 6 bases between them. CDR3 DNA sequence: TGCGCCAGCAGCCCGGATCCTGGGGCCAACGTCCTGACTTTC. This translates into CASSPDPGANVLTF.

Written as DNA, the CDR3 is TGTGCCAGCAGCTTCCTATGGCCTCCGCGGGGGGCCATGTACACTGAAGCTTTCTTT. It is translated as CASSFLWPPRGAMYTEAFF. The chain is built from TRBV7-8 and TRBJ1-1; perhaps TRBD1 as D (6 bases). The ends were cut back, 3 bases at V and 3 bases at J, with 26 bases in the middle. The CDR3 contains 19 residues. Germline assignment: CDR1 SGHVS and CDR2 FQNEAQ.

The chain recombines TRBV29-1 with TRBJ2-6, with 11 bases lining up with TRBD1. V gave up 4 bases and J gave up 0 bases; unmatched junction bases: 2. Germline V gives CDR1 SQVTM, CDR2 ANQGSEA. The CDR3 runs to 16 residues. CDR3 sequence (DNA): TGCAGCGTTGCCGGGACAGGGGGCTCTGGGGCCAACGTCCTGACTTTC. Its protein product is CSVAGTGGSGANVLTF. Variable domain in full (rest from reference TRBV29-1 and TRBJ2-6): SAVISQKPSRDICQRGTSLTIQCQVDSQVTMMFWYRQQPGQSLTLIATANQGSEATYESGFVIDKFPISRPNLTFSTLTVSNMSPEDSSIYLCSVAGTGGSGANVLTFGAGSRLTVL.

This clonotype appeared many times. The rearrangement links TRBV7-9 to TRBJ2-2; possible D gene TRBD1, 6 bases. The CDR3 is 13 residues long. In germline, CDR1 is SEHNR, CDR2 FQNEAQ (reference sequence). The CDR3 DNA reads as TGTGTCATAAGGACAGTAAACACCGGGGAGCTGTTTTTT. Translated, it gives CVIRTVNTGELFF.

This clonotype has at least ten counts. The V and J genes are TRBV10-3 and TRBJ1-5; D unclear. The V and J ends lost 8 bases and 0 bases respectively, with 8 bases between them. The germline gives CDR1 ENHRY, CDR2 SYGVKD. CDR3 length: 13 residues. This CDR3 reads CAIWAGSNQPQHF. CDR3 in DNA: TGTGCCATCTGGGCGGGTAGCAATCAGCCCCAGCATTTT.

The chain has TRBV19 and TRBJ1-5; D unresolved. Trimming pared 5 bases from V and 11 bases from J, leaving 13 bases between. Per germline, CDR1 LNHDA and CDR2 SQIVND (reference sequence). The CDR3 spans 12 residues. The CDR3 nucleotides are TGTGCCAGTAGTTTTCGGGTGCAGGCCCAGCATTTT. This codes for CASSFRVQAQHF.

This rearrangement joins TRBV10-3 to TRBJ2-3; 9 nucleotides match TRBD2. The trim removed 1 base at V and 0 bases at J, leaving 8 bases unmatched. Germline assignment: CDR1 ENHRY and CDR2 SYGVKD. This CDR3 comprises 18 residues. The CDR3 loop reads CAISEFSGTSFSTDTQYF. CDR3 sequence (DNA): TGTGCCATCAGTGAGTTCTCCGGGACTAGCTTTAGCACAGATACGCAGTATTTT.

There are many counts of this clonotype. V usage is TRBV4-2 and J usage is TRBJ2-2; D might be TRBD2 (6 bases). The CDR3 totals 17 residues. Deletions cut 0 bases from V and 4 bases from J, with 15 bases between. From germline, CDR1 is LGHNA and CDR2 YNFKEQ. CDR3 region: CASSQEGTGAGTGELFF. CDR3 DNA sequence: TGTGCCAGCAGCCAAGAAGGCACGGGAGCGGGCACCGGGGAGCTGTTTTTT.

This clonotype was counted many times. The chain links TRBV20-1 to TRBJ1-4, with D perhaps TRBD1 (6 bases). The CDR3 is made up of 17 amino acids. Germline CDR1 is DFQATT and CDR2 is SNEGSKA (reference sequence). Between the trimmed V and J ends, which lost 6 bases and 7 bases, there was a span of 27 bases. The CDR3 DNA follows: TGCAGTGCCGGACGGATCTCAAGGGGGGCGGCCGCTGAAAAACTGTTTTTT. It codes for CSAGRISRGAAAEKLFF.

This clonotype showed up many times. This chain links TRBV10-3 with TRBJ2-7, with 14 positions matching TRBD2. The CDR3 runs 14 residues. Looked up from germline, CDR1 is ENHRY and CDR2 is SYGVKD. The V segment lost 7 bases and the J segment 7 bases; nucleotides outside the gene matches: 6. CDR3 sequence: CAITRLAGGEEQYF. CDR3 bases: TGTGCCATCACTAGACTAGCGGGAGGGGAGGAGCAGTACTTC.

This clonotype was recorded at least ten times. This sequence joins TRBV7-6 and TRBJ2-5; D is ambiguous. Germline V lookup: CDR1 SGHVS, CDR2 FNYEAQ. The CDR3 length is 12 residues. V was pared by 5 bases and J by 5 bases, with 9 bases between. The CDR3 DNA reads as TGTGCCAGCAGCCTTGGACCGGAGACCCAGTACTTC. Translating it yields CASSLGPETQYF.

This clonotype has at least ten counts. The chain recombines TRBV3-1 with TRBJ2-7; 10 positions agree with TRBD2. Germline V lookup: CDR1 LGHDT, CDR2 YNNKEL (reference sequence). This CDR3 is built from 15 residues. The V gene end was trimmed by 1 base and the J gene end by 7 bases; junction bases not matched to a gene: 7. The CDR3 loop is CASSQVPSGRGEQYF. The CDR3 nucleotides read TGTGCCAGCAGCCAAGTTCCTAGCGGGAGAGGGGAGCAGTACTTC.